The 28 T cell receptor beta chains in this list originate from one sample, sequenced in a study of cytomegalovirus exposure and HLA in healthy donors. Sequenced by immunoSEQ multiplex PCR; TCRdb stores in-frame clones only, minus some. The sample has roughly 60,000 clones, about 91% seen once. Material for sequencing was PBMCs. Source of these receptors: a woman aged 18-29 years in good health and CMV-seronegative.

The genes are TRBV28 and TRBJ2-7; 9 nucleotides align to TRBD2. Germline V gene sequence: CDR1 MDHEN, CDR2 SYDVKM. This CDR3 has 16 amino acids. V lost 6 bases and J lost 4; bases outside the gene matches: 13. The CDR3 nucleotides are TGTGCCAGCAGCCCCGCTCAACGACTAGCGGTTTACGAGCAGTACTTC. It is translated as CASSPAQRLAVYEQYF.

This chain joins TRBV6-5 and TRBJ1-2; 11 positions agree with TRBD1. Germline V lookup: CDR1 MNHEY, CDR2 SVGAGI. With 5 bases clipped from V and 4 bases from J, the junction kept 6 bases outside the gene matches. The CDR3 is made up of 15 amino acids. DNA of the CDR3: TGTGCCAGCAGTACAGGACAGGGGGCGGGCTATGGCTACACCTTC. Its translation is CASSTGQGAGYGYTF.

For the CDR3, the DNA is TGTGCCAGCAGCCCCGGGACAGGTCCCTACGAGCAGTACTTC. This codes for CASSPGTGPYEQYF. The rearrangement joins TRBV11-3 to TRBJ2-7; TRBD1 agrees at 8 bases. Germline V lookup: CDR1 SGHNT, CDR2 YENEEA. This CDR3 is built from 14 residues. V shed 5 bases, J shed 2 bases, and the junction held 5 bases outside the gene matches.

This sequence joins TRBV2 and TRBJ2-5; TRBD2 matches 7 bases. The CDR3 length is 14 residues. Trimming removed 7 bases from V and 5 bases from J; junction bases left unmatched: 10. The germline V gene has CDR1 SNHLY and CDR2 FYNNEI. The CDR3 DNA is TGTGCCAGCACCCAGAACGGGAGGAGGGAGACCCAGTACTTC. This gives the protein CASTQNGRRETQYF. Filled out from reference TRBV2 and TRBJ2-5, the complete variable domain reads EPEVTQTPSHQVTQMGQEVILRCVPISNHLYFYWYRQILGQKVEFLVSFYNNEISEKSEIFDDQFSVERPDGSNFTLKIRSTKLEDSAMYFCASTQNGRRETQYFGPGTRLLVL.

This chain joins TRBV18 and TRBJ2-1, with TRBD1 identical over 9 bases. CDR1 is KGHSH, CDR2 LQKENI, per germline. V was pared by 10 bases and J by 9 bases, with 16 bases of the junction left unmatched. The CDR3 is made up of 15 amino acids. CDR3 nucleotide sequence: TGTGCCACCAACCGGGGCGGGACAGGGACCGCTGAGCAGTTCTTC. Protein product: CATNRGGTGTAEQFF.

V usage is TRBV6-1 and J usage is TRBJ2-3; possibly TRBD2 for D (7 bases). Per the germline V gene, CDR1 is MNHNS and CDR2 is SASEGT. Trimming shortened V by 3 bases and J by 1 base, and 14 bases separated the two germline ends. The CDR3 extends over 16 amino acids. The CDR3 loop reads CASSDGSGGGTDTQYF. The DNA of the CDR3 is TGTGCCAGCAGTGATGGGTCGGGGGGCGGCACAGATACGCAGTATTTT.

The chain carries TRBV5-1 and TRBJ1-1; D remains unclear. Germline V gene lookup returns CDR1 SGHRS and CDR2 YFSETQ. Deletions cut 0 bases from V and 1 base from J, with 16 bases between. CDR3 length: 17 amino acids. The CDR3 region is CASSLDPSGIGNTEAFF. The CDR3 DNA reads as TGCGCCAGCAGCTTGGATCCCTCAGGCATCGGGAACACTGAAGCTTTCTTT. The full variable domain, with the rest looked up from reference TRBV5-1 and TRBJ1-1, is KAGVTQTPRYLIKTRGQQVTLSCSPISGHRSVSWYQQTPGQGLQFLFEYFSETQRNKGNFPGRFSGRQFSNSRSEMNVSTLELGDSALYLCASSLDPSGIGNTEAFFGQGTRLTVV.

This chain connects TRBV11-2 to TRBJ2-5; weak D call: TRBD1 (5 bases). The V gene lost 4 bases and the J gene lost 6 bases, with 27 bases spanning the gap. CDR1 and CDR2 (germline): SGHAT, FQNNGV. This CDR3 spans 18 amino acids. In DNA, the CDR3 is TGTGCCAGCAGCTACCTCTCCGTAGACAGATGGGAAAATAAGACCCAGTACTTC. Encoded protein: CASSYLSVDRWENKTQYF. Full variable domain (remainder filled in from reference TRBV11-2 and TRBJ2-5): EAGVAQSPRYKIIEKRQSVAFWCNPISGHATLYWYQQILGQGPKLLIQFQNNGVVDDSQLPKDRFSAERLKGVDSTLKIQPAKLEDSAVYLCASSYLSVDRWENKTQYFGPGTRLLVL.

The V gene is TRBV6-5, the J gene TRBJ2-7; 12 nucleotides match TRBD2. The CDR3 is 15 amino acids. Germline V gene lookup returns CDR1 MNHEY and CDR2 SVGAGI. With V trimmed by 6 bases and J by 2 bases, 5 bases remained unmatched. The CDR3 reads CASRPGLAGTYEQYF. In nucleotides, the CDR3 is TGTGCCAGCAGGCCGGGACTAGCGGGCACCTACGAGCAGTACTTC.

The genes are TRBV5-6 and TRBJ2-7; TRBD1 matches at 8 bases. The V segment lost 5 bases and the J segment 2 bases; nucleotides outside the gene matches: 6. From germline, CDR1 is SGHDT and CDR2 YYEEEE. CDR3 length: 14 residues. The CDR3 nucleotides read TGTGCCAGCAGTTCGGGACAGGCCCCCTACGAGCAGTACTTC. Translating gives CASSSGQAPYEQYF. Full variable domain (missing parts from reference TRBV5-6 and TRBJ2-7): DAGVTQSPTHLIKTRGQQVTLRCSPKSGHDTVSWYQQALGQGPQFIFQYYEEEERQRGNFPDRFSGHQFPNYSSELNVNALLLGDSALYLCASSSGQAPYEQYFGPGTRLTVT.

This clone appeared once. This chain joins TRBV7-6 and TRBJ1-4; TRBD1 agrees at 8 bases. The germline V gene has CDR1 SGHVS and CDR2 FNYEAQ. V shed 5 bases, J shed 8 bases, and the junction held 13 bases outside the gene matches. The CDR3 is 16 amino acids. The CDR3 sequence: CASSTDRGGLGEKLFF. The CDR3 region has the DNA TGTGCCAGCAGCACCGACAGGGGAGGGTTGGGCGAAAAACTGTTTTTT.

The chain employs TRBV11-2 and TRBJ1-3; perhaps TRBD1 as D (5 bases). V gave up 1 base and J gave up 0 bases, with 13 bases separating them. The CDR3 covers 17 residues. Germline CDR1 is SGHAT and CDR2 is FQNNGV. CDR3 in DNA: TGTGCCAGCAGCTTAGGGGCTCTCGGGGGCTCTGGAAACACCATATATTTT. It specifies CASSLGALGGSGNTIYF.

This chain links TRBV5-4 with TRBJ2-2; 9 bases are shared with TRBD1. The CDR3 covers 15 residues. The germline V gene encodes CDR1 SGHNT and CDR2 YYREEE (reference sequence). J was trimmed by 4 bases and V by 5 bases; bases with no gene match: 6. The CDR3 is CASSWTGAGTGELFF. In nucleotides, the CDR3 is TGTGCCAGCAGTTGGACAGGGGCTGGCACCGGGGAGCTGTTTTTT.

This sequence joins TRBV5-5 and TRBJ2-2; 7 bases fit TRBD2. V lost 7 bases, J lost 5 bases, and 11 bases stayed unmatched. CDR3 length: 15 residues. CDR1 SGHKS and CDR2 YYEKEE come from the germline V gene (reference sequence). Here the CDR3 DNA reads TGTGCCAGCTGGAGTCGGGGGGAGAGGACCGGGGAGCTGTTTTTT. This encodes CASWSRGERTGELFF.

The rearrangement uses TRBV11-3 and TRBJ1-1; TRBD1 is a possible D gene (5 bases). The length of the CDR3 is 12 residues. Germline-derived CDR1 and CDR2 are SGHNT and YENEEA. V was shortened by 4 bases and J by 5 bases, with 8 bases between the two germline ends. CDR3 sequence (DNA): TGTGCCAGCAGCTCCCGGGGGACTGAAGCTTTCTTT. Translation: CASSSRGTEAFF.

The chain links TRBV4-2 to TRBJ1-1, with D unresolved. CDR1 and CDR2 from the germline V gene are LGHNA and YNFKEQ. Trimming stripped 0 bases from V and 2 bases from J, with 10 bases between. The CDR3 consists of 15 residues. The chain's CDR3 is CASSQDRSVNTEAFF. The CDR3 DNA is TGTGCCAGCAGCCAAGATCGTTCCGTAAACACTGAAGCTTTCTTT.

CDR3 sequence: CASRGDRANYGYTF. In DNA, the CDR3 is TGTGCCAGCAGGGGGGACAGGGCCAACTATGGCTACACCTTC. The rearrangement uses TRBV27 and TRBJ1-2; 9 bases fit TRBD1. Germline assignment: CDR1 MNHEY and CDR2 SMNVEV (reference sequence). This CDR3 region has 14 residues. V lost 6 bases, J lost 2 bases, and 4 bases stayed unmatched.

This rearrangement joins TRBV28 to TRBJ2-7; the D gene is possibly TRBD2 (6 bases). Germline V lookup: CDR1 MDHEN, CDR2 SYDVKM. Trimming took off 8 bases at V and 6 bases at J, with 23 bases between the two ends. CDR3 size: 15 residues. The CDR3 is CASRLSGGPGAEQYF. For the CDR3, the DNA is TGTGCCAGCCGGCTATCGGGCGGACCGGGAGCCGAGCAGTACTTC.

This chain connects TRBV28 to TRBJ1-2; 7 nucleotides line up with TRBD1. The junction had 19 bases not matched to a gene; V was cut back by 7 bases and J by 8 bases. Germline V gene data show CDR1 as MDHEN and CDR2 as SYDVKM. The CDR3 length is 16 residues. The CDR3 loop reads CASTPGGGRSLAGYTF. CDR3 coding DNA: TGTGCCAGCACCCCTGGAGGGGGCCGATCTTTGGCGGGCTACACCTTC.

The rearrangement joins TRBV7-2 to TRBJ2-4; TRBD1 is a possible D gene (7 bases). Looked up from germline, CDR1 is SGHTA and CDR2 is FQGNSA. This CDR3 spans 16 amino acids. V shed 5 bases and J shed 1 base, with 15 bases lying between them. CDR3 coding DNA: TGTGCCAGCAGCCTAACAGGGGCGGGGGCCAAAAACATTCAGTACTTC. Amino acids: CASSLTGAGAKNIQYF.

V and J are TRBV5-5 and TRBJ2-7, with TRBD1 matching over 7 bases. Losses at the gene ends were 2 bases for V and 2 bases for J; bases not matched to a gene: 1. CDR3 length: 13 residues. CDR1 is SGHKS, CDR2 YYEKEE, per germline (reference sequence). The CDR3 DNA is TGTGCCAGCAGCTTCGACAGGGCCTACGAGCAGTACTTC. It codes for CASSFDRAYEQYF.

The CDR3 DNA reads as TGTGCCAGTAGTACGACACGACAGGGGGTATTCTCTGGGGCCAACGTCCTGACTTTC. Translation gives CASSTTRQGVFSGANVLTF. The rearrangement uses TRBV19 and TRBJ2-6, with 9 bases aligning to TRBD1. The CDR3 runs 19 residues. V lost 4 bases, J lost 0 bases, and 10 bases stayed unmatched. Germline V gives CDR1 LNHDA, CDR2 SQIVND (reference sequence).

As DNA, the CDR3 is TGTGCCAGCAGTGAAGCGGGACTCCCTTCCTACGAGCAGTACTTC. Translation: CASSEAGLPSYEQYF. The rearrangement uses TRBV6-1 and TRBJ2-7; D may be TRBD2 (6 bases). CDR3 length: 15 residues. Germline CDR1 and CDR2: MNHNS and SASEGT. V was pared by 0 bases and J by 1 base, with 10 bases between.

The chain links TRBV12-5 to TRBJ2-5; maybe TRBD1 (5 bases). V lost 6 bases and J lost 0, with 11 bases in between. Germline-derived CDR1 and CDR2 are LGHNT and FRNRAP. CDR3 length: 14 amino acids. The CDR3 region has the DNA TGTGCTAGTGGCTCGACAGAGAACCAAGAGACCCAGTACTTC. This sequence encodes CASGSTENQETQYF.

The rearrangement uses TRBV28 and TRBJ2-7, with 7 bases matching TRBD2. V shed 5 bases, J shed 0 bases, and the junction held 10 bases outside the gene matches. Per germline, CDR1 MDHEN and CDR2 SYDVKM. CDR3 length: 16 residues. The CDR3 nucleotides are TGTGCCAGCAGTCCATCGTTGGAGCGGGACTCCTACGAGCAGTACTTC. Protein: CASSPSLERDSYEQYF.

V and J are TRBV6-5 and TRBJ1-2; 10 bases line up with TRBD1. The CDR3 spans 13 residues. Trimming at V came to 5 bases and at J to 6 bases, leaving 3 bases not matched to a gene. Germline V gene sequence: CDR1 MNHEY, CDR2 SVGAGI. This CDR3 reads CASSDRGQDGYTF. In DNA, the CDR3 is TGTGCCAGCAGTGACAGGGGGCAGGATGGCTACACCTTC.

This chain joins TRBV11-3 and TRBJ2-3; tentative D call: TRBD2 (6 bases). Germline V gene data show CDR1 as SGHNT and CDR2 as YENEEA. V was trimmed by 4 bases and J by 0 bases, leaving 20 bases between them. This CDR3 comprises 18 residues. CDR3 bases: TGTGCCAGCAGCTCTACCCTCGGGCGGGGATCTAGCACAGATACGCAGTATTTT. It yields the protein CASSSTLGRGSSTDTQYF.

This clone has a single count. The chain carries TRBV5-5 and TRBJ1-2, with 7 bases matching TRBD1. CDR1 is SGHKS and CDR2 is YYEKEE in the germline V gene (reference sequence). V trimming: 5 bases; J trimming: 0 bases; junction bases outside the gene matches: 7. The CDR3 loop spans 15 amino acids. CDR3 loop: CASSSTGTANYGYTF. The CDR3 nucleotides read TGTGCCAGCAGTTCGACCGGGACAGCTAACTATGGCTACACCTTC.